One and the same sample provided the 3 T cell receptor beta chains below, sequenced in a study of cytomegalovirus exposure and HLA in healthy donors. Clones were read by immunoSEQ multiplex PCR, and TCRdb kept only the in-frame ones, dropping some. In the table there are 190,000 or so clones, around 81% of which are singletons. What was sequenced was PBMCs. The receptors originated from a woman between 18 and 29 years old in good health and CMV-seropositive.

The chain is built from TRBV6-6 and TRBJ1-2; TRBD1 might be the D (6 bases). The CDR3 covers 13 residues. Germline CDR1 and CDR2: MNHNY and SVGAGI (reference sequence). Trimming removed 2 bases from V and 7 bases from J, with 11 bases in between. The CDR3: CASSYGRGFGYTF. In DNA form, the CDR3 reads TGTGCCAGCAGTTACGGCAGGGGCTTTGGCTACACCTTC.

This clone was observed a single time. The chain carries TRBV7-2 and TRBJ2-5; a weak D match, TRBD1 (5 bases). CDR3 length: 13 amino acids. V was cut by 7 bases and J by 5 bases, with 14 bases left in between. Germline lookup yields CDR1 SGHTA and CDR2 FQGNSA. Here the CDR3 reads CASIRQLGETQYF. In DNA form, the CDR3 reads TGTGCCAGCATCAGACAGCTTGGGGAGACCCAGTACTTC.

The chain recombines TRBV18 with TRBJ2-5; 7 positions agree with TRBD2. Germline values: CDR1 KGHSH, CDR2 LQKENI. The CDR3 runs to 14 residues. The trim removed 3 bases at V and 1 base at J, leaving 2 bases unmatched. CDR3 nucleotide sequence: TGTGCCAGCTCACCCGGGGGGACCCAAGAGACCCAGTACTTC. Protein sequence: CASSPGGTQETQYF.